Below are 13 T cell receptor beta chains sequenced from a single sample in a study of CD8 T cells in ankylosing spondylitis. Study observations and caveats: Blood of patients with ankylosing spondylitis appeared to be characterized by a TCR beta motif of eight highly homologous variants.

Their recognized antigens are unknown. TCRdb passed the 5' RACE reads through MiXCR, listing each CDR3 protein once. The sample yields roughly 700,000 distinct CDR3 sequences, about 20% seen once. The sample was blood, either unsorted or a sorted T cell fraction (not recorded which). The receptors shown here come from a male donor with ankylosing spondylitis.

The chain has TRBV10-1 and TRBJ2-3, with D possibly matching TRBD1 (5 bases). This CDR3 has 19 residues. Trimming cost V 0 bases and J 0 bases, with 19 bases left between them. Germline values: CDR1 WNHNN, CDR2 SYGVQD (reference sequence). The CDR3 nucleotides read TGCGCCAGCAGTGAGTCGCGCCGATGGGGCGGACCTAGCACAGATACGCAGTATTTT. Translating gives CASSESRRWGGPSTDTQYF.

V and J are TRBV7-2 and TRBJ2-4; D is possibly TRBD2 (7 bases). The CDR3 has 15 amino acids. Trimming stripped 1 base from V and 4 bases from J, with 11 bases between. The germline CDR1 and CDR2 sequences are SGHTA and FQGNSA. In nucleotides, the CDR3 is TGTGCCAGCAGCTTAGGGGGGGGCGGAAAAAACATTCAGTACTTC. Its translation: CASSLGGGGKNIQYF.

Only a few counts were recorded for this clonotype. The V and J genes are TRBV28 and TRBJ2-1, with TRBD1 as a possible D gene (5 bases). V shed 4 bases and J shed 6 bases, with 10 bases lying between them. This CDR3 has 13 residues. Germline CDR1 is MDHEN and CDR2 is SYDVKM. This CDR3 is CASSSRGLNEQFF. DNA for the CDR3: TGTGCCAGCAGTTCTAGGGGCCTCAATGAGCAGTTCTTC.

This clonotype has a handful of counts. This CDR3 reads CASSSGRWSDAGDTYNEQFF. In DNA form, the CDR3 reads TGTGCCAGCAGCTCAGGAAGGTGGTCGGACGCAGGGGATACCTACAATGAGCAGTTCTTC. V is TRBV11-2 and J is TRBJ2-1; D might be TRBD1 (6 bases). CDR1 is SGHAT, CDR2 FQNNGV, per germline. The CDR3 contains 20 residues. Trimming left V 4 bases short and J 2 bases short, with 27 bases between.

The chain uses TRBV11-2 and TRBJ1-2, with 11 bases that match TRBD1. From germline, CDR1 is SGHAT and CDR2 FQNNGV. This CDR3 spans 18 amino acids. J gave up 4 bases and V 3 bases, and 13 bases lay outside the gene matches. Here the CDR3 DNA reads TGTGCCAGCAGCTTTAGAGCCGGACAGGGGGCTGAAGGCTATGGCTACACCTTC. This codes for CASSFRAGQGAEGYGYTF.

There are a few counts of this clonotype. The rearrangement links TRBV29-1 to TRBJ2-1; the D is unclear. CDR1 and CDR2 from the germline V gene are SQVTM and ANQGSEA. The CDR3 is 12 residues long. Trimming cost V 3 bases and J 9 bases, with 12 bases left between them. This chain's CDR3 is CSVDWTSTEQFF. The CDR3 DNA reads as TGCAGCGTTGATTGGACGTCCACTGAGCAGTTCTTC.

The chain joins TRBV7-9 to TRBJ2-7; D unresolved. V gave up 1 base and J gave up 5 bases, with 21 bases separating them. This CDR3 comprises 17 residues. Germline V gene sequence: CDR1 SEHNR, CDR2 FQNEAQ (reference sequence). The CDR3 sequence is CASSLEVQTEVRNEQYF. DNA for the CDR3: TGTGCCAGCAGCTTAGAAGTGCAGACCGAGGTTAGAAACGAGCAGTACTTC.

This clonotype has just a few counts. The J gene is TRBJ1-6, the V gene TRBV20-1; perhaps TRBD1 as D (5 bases). Per the germline V gene, CDR1 is DFQATT and CDR2 is SNEGSKA (reference sequence). V was clipped by 3 bases and J by 1 base, with 10 bases between them. The CDR3 sequence is 15 residues long. DNA for the CDR3: TGCAGTGCTAGTAGGGGAGAATCCTATAATTCACCCCTCCACTTT. It is translated as CSASRGESYNSPLHF.

This clonotype was counted a few times. The CDR3 loop is CASSRASGGRETQYF. The CDR3 nucleotides are TGTGCCAGCAGTCGGGCTAGCGGGGGCCGGGAGACCCAGTACTTC. This chain joins TRBV12-3 or TRBV12-4 and TRBJ2-5; 10 bases are a match to TRBD2. V was pared by 5 bases and J by 5 bases, with 8 bases of the junction left unmatched. The CDR3 length is 15 residues.

CDR3 amino acids: CASSLALSPEQYF. The CDR3 DNA reads as TGTGCCAGCAGCTTAGCGCTTTCCCCGGAGCAGTACTTC. This chain joins TRBV7-2 and TRBJ2-7; D not certain. The CDR3 loop spans 13 amino acids. Trimming pared 0 bases from V and 7 bases from J, leaving 10 bases between. The germline V gene has CDR1 SGHTA and CDR2 FQGNSA.

This clonotype was counted ten times or more. The rearrangement uses TRBV4-3 and TRBJ2-1; D remains unclear. V was clipped by 10 bases and J by 10 bases, with 11 bases between them. Germline V gene lookup returns CDR1 LGHNA and CDR2 YSLEER. CDR3 length: 10 residues. The CDR3 DNA is TGCGCCAACAAAGGCAGGGAGCAGTTCTTC. This codes for CANKGREQFF.

V usage is TRBV27 and J usage is TRBJ1-6; D is perhaps TRBD1 (5 bases). This CDR3 has 12 amino acids. V shed 8 bases and J shed 7 bases, with 9 bases lying between them. Germline V gives CDR1 MNHEY, CDR2 SMNVEV (reference sequence). The CDR3 nucleotides read TGTGCCAGCTCCGACAGAAATTCACCCCTCCACTTT. This translates into CASSDRNSPLHF.

This clonotype appeared a few times. The chain employs TRBV28 and TRBJ2-5; weak D call: TRBD2 (6 bases). This CDR3 has 15 amino acids. Germline V lookup: CDR1 MDHEN, CDR2 SYDVKM. The germline V and J ends were trimmed by 3 bases and 2 bases, with 13 bases remaining between them. The CDR3 sequence is CASSLVARGQETQYF. CDR3 bases: TGTGCCAGCAGTTTGGTCGCCCGGGGGCAAGAGACCCAGTACTTC.